These 20 T cell receptor beta chains were sequenced from one sample in a study of blood T cell repertoires in COVID-19. Assay: immunoSEQ multiplex PCR; the TCRdb copy retains only in-frame clones and omits some. The repertoire holds over 120,000 clones, with 87% as singletons. The sequenced material came from PBMCs or T cells enriched from blood (not recorded which). These receptor sequences come from a man aged 55 to 70 who had recovered from COVID-19.

The V and J genes are TRBV20-1 and TRBJ2-6; no clear D. Germline V lookup: CDR1 DFQATT, CDR2 SNEGSKA (reference sequence). The CDR3 extends over 13 amino acids. The V and J ends lost 6 bases and 1 base respectively, with 7 bases between them. The CDR3 nucleotides read TGCAGTGCGAGTCAATCTGGGGCCAACGTCCTGACTTTC. This codes for CSASQSGANVLTF.

A note on this clone: In the same sample, other DNA sequences code for this CDR3. The genes are TRBV7-2 and TRBJ1-1; maybe TRBD1 (5 bases). Germline CDR1 reads SGHTA; CDR2 reads FQGNSA. The CDR3 sequence is 13 residues long. V was pared by 6 bases and J by 1 base, with 9 bases between. The CDR3 sequence: CASRLTGNTEAFF. The DNA of the CDR3 is TGTGCCAGCAGACTCACAGGGAACACTGAAGCTTTCTTT.

V is TRBV30 and J is TRBJ1-5; perhaps TRBD1 as D (5 bases). Germline V lookup: CDR1 GTSNPN, CDR2 SVGIG (reference sequence). Trimming stripped 4 bases from V and 1 base from J, with 14 bases between. The CDR3 is made up of 15 amino acids. The CDR3 DNA follows: TGTGCCTGGAATCTCGGACACTACAGCAATCAGCCCCAGCATTTT. It yields the protein CAWNLGHYSNQPQHF. Variable domain in full (rest from reference TRBV30 and TRBJ1-5): SQTIHQWPATLVQPVGSPLSLECTVEGTSNPNLYWYRQAAGRGLQLLFYSVGIGQISSEVPQNLSASRPQDRQFILSSKKLLLSDSGFYLCAWNLGHYSNQPQHFGDGTRLSIL.

The chain has TRBV28 and TRBJ1-5; possibly TRBD1 for D (5 bases). The germline CDR1 and CDR2 sequences are MDHEN and SYDVKM. The ends were cut back, 3 bases at V and 2 bases at J, with 11 bases in the middle. The CDR3 sequence is 15 residues long. The CDR3 DNA reads as TGTGCCAGCAGTTTCAGGACGGGGGGCAATCAGCCCCAGCATTTT. Translation gives CASSFRTGGNQPQHF.

V gene TRBV29-1 combines with J gene TRBJ2-1; tentative D call: TRBD1 (5 bases). Per germline, CDR1 SQVTM and CDR2 ANQGSEA. V was trimmed by 3 bases and J by 5 bases, leaving 20 bases between them. This CDR3 is 16 amino acids long. The CDR3 bases are TGCAGCGTTGAGAGCAGGGTGGCGCCCCGGGACAATGAGCAGTTCTTC. Its protein product is CSVESRVAPRDNEQFF.

The V call is TRBV21-1, the J call TRBJ2-7; the DNA was not used to check the table's D call, TRBD1. TRBV21-1 is a known pseudogene. This CDR3 is 16 amino acids long. As DNA, the CDR3 is TGTGCCAGCAGCCCCGTCCGGGACAACGGACTCCACGAGCAGTACTTC. Translating it yields CASSPVRDNGLHEQYF.

This clone was picked up one time. The chain carries TRBV5-5 and TRBJ2-5; 8 bases match TRBD2. Germline CDR1 is SGHKS and CDR2 is YYEKEE (reference sequence). After removal of 4 bases from V and 13 bases from J, the junction contained 15 bases not matched to a gene. This CDR3 has 14 amino acids. CDR3 protein: CASSPRTSQGYRYF. CDR3 DNA: TGTGCCAGCAGCCCCCGGACTAGCCAGGGGTATCGGTACTTC.

The chain carries TRBV20-1 and TRBJ2-3, with TRBD2 identical over 8 bases. Germline V gene data show CDR1 as DFQATT and CDR2 as SNEGSKA (reference sequence). Losses at the gene ends were 3 bases for V and 6 bases for J; bases not matched to a gene: 14. This CDR3 is built from 16 residues. CDR3 loop: CSASGAGAELADTQYF. CDR3 nucleotide sequence: TGCAGTGCTAGTGGAGCGGGGGCCGAGTTGGCCGATACGCAGTATTTT.

The chain couples TRBV28 to TRBJ1-4; 8 nucleotides line up with TRBD1. Germline V lookup: CDR1 MDHEN, CDR2 SYDVKM. Trimming cost V 4 bases and J 5 bases; bases outside gene matches: 6. The CDR3 extends over 15 amino acids. The CDR3 DNA is TGTGCCAGCAGTTCTAGGACAGGGCCGAATGAAAAACTGTTTTTT. Translation: CASSSRTGPNEKLFF.

This clone was observed a single time. V usage is TRBV5-1 and J usage is TRBJ2-1; tentatively, D is TRBD2 (5 bases). The length of the CDR3 is 12 residues. Trimming shortened V by 3 bases and J by 6 bases, and 7 bases separated the two germline ends. From germline, CDR1 is SGHRS and CDR2 YFSETQ. CDR3 loop: CASSSGINEQFF. CDR3 bases: TGCGCCAGCAGCTCGGGGATCAATGAGCAGTTCTTC.

The chain couples TRBV23-1 to TRBJ1-2; a weak D match, TRBD1 (6 bases). TRBV23-1 is an ORF, and what it does is uncertain. Trimming shortened V by 6 bases and J by 7 bases, and 9 bases separated the two germline ends. The CDR3 contains 11 residues. This chain's CDR3 is CASRTGGGYTF. The DNA of the CDR3 is TGCGCCAGCAGGACAGGAGGTGGCTACACCTTC.

V gene TRBV5-6 combines with J gene TRBJ2-7; 10 bases fit TRBD1. The germline V gene encodes CDR1 SGHDT and CDR2 YYEEEE. This CDR3 comprises 16 residues. V trimming: 4 bases; J trimming: 0 bases; junction bases outside the gene matches: 7. The CDR3, as DNA: TGTGCCAGCAGCACTCCAGGACAGGGGGGCTCCTACGAGCAGTACTTC. This translates into CASSTPGQGGSYEQYF.

This chain joins TRBV5-1 and TRBJ2-1; 9 nucleotides line up with TRBD1. The V and J ends lost 7 bases and 2 bases, in that order; junction bases with no gene match: 4. The germline V gene has CDR1 SGHRS and CDR2 YFSETQ. This CDR3 spans 14 amino acids. The CDR3 protein is CASYRDRAYNEQFF. Written as DNA, the CDR3 is TGCGCCAGCTACCGGGACAGGGCCTACAATGAGCAGTTCTTC.

The CDR3 loop is CASSLNGQLVSPLHF. For the CDR3, the DNA is TGTGCCAGCAGCTTGAACGGACAGCTCGTCTCACCCCTCCACTTT. V is TRBV7-3 and J is TRBJ1-6; D possibly corresponds to TRBD1 (6 bases). The CDR3 totals 15 residues. V shed 3 bases and J shed 10 bases, with 16 bases lying between them. From germline, CDR1 is SGHTA and CDR2 FQGTGA. Supplemented by reference TRBV7-3 and TRBJ1-6, the full variable domain reads GAGVSQTPSNKVTEKGKYVELRCDPISGHTALYWYRQSLGQGPEFLIYFQGTGAADDSGLPNDRFFAVRPEGSVSTLKIQRTERGDSAVYLCASSLNGQLVSPLHFGNGTRLTVT.

The chain combines TRBV2 with TRBJ1-2; D unclear. Trimming cost V 5 bases and J 5 bases, with 12 bases left between them. Germline CDR1 is SNHLY and CDR2 is FYNNEI. This CDR3 region has 13 residues. The DNA for the CDR3 is TGTGCCAGCAGTTCCACACAGATATATGGCTACACCTTC. Translating gives CASSSTQIYGYTF.

This chain uses TRBV2 with TRBJ2-3, with D possibly being TRBD1 (5 bases). The CDR3 spans 13 residues. V was pared by 7 bases and J by 2 bases, with 10 bases between. The germline CDR1 and CDR2 sequences are SNHLY and FYNNEI. This chain's CDR3 is CASMKDNTDTQYF. Written as DNA, the CDR3 is TGTGCCAGCATGAAGGACAACACAGATACGCAGTATTTT. Full variable domain (remainder filled in from reference TRBV2 and TRBJ2-3): EPEVTQTPSHQVTQMGQEVILRCVPISNHLYFYWYRQILGQKVEFLVSFYNNEISEKSEIFDDQFSVERPDGSNFTLKIRSTKLEDSAMYFCASMKDNTDTQYFGPGTRLTVL.

This chain joins TRBV14 and TRBJ2-1; tentative D call: TRBD1 (6 bases). The germline gives CDR1 SGHDN, CDR2 FVKESK. V was shortened by 0 bases and J by 3 bases, with 9 bases between the two germline ends. CDR3 size: 15 residues. CDR3 nucleotides: TGTGCCAGCAGCCAAGAAACAGGGTTCTACAATGAGCAGTTCTTC. It translates to CASSQETGFYNEQFF.

The V and J genes are TRBV29-1 and TRBJ2-7, with 8 bases identical to TRBD1. The CDR3 spans 12 residues. CDR1 SQVTM and CDR2 ANQGSEA come from the germline V gene. The V segment lost 6 bases and the J segment 6 bases; nucleotides outside the gene matches: 7. The CDR3 sequence is CSVKGQGREQYF. The DNA of the CDR3 is TGCAGCGTAAAAGGACAGGGTCGCGAGCAGTACTTC.

The genes are TRBV19 and TRBJ1-2; 7 bases map to TRBD1. Germline-derived CDR1 and CDR2 are LNHDA and SQIVND (reference sequence). The CDR3 is 13 amino acids. Unmatched junction bases numbered 6, after V lost 9 bases and J lost 2 bases. The CDR3 here is CASRQGTNYGYTF. The CDR3, as DNA: TGTGCCAGCAGACAGGGAACGAACTATGGCTACACCTTC.

This chain uses TRBV28 with TRBJ2-7; possible D gene TRBD2, 6 bases. The CDR3 is made up of 15 amino acids. Per the germline V gene, CDR1 is MDHEN and CDR2 is SYDVKM. V was clipped by 3 bases and J by 1 base, with 13 bases between them. Here the CDR3 reads CASSFSGATSYEQYF. DNA of the CDR3: TGTGCCAGCAGTTTTAGCGGCGCCACATCCTACGAGCAGTACTTC.